This section outlines one TCR beta chain sequence together with its context. Its antigen remains unknown. The CDR3 consists of 12 residues. V shed 5 bases and J shed 4 bases, with 9 bases lying between them. Per the germline V gene, CDR1 is SEHNR and CDR2 is FQNEAQ (reference sequence). The data belong to a study of T cells after yellow fever vaccination. For the study at large: Fractions of limited cellularity were prepared by means of SMART-Seq v4 Ultra Low Input.

TCRdb re-analysed the 5' RACE reads in MiXCR, keeping a single row per CDR3 protein. The sample holds 550,000 or so distinct CDR3 sequences, roughly a fifth seen once. Study-wide results and limits: Clones that expanded after primary vaccination mostly reappeared after the booster (roughly 95% CD4, roughly 90% CD8).

The sample in question was PBMCs, obtained 15 days after the yellow fever booster vaccination. J is TRBJ2-7 and V is TRBV7-9; no firm D call. The origin of this receptor is a man aged 30 to 39 who received the YFV17D yellow fever vaccine. The CDR3 here is CASSTNTYEQYF. CDR3 nucleotides: TGTGCCAGCAGCACCAATACTTACGAGCAGTACTTC.